The clone carrying this T cell receptor beta chain has just a few counts. What it binds is unknown. V lost 1 base and J lost 0, with 10 bases in between. This CDR3 spans 15 amino acids. Looked up from germline, CDR1 is SEHNR and CDR2 is FQNEAQ (reference sequence). These data belong to a study of T cell responses to AZD1222 COVID-19 vaccine. Notes on the study in general: Only a handful of AZD1222 recipients were seropositive at baseline. Reportedly, nearly half the spike-specific TCRs target unmutated variant regions.

Generated by immunoSEQ multiplex PCR, the TCRdb table keeps only in-frame clones and is missing some. The sample contains fewer than 120,000 clones, over 75% of which appear only once. The source of this sequence is an adult in good health. The V call is TRBV7-9, the J call TRBJ2-7; D call uncertain. This specimen was peripheral blood, taken on day 0 of AZD1222 vaccination. For the CDR3, the DNA is TGTGCCAGCAGCTTAGGGGTCCTTAGCTCCTACGAGCAGTACTTC. Translated, it gives CASSLGVLSSYEQYF.